The clone carrying this TCR beta chain was seen a few times. Its antigen is unidentified. The data belong to a study of early T cells in non-severe SARS-CoV-2 infection. The CDR3 has 16 residues. Trimming removed 4 bases at V and 5 bases at J, with 18 bases between. CDR1 SGHRS and CDR2 YFSETQ come from the germline V gene. Points from the study as a whole: A preference for anti-spike CD8 responses marked VDJdb matching, which missed private and CD4 specificities.

Unique molecular identifiers were added to individual cDNA molecules. A single record per CDR3 protein comes from TCRdb applying MiXCR to the 5' RACE reads. The table includes over 30,000 distinct CDR3 sequences, about 5.7% detected once. The sequencing sample was made of whole blood. This chain joins TRBV5-1 and TRBJ2-2; D may be TRBD1 or TRBD2 (6 bases each). The clonotype comes from an adult who was a healthcare worker with PCR-confirmed SARS-CoV-2 infection or an uninfected control (not recorded which). CDR3 loop: CASSPGAVIQTGELFF. CDR3 nucleotides: TGCGCCAGCAGCCCGGGGGCAGTGATACAAACCGGGGAGCTGTTTTTT.